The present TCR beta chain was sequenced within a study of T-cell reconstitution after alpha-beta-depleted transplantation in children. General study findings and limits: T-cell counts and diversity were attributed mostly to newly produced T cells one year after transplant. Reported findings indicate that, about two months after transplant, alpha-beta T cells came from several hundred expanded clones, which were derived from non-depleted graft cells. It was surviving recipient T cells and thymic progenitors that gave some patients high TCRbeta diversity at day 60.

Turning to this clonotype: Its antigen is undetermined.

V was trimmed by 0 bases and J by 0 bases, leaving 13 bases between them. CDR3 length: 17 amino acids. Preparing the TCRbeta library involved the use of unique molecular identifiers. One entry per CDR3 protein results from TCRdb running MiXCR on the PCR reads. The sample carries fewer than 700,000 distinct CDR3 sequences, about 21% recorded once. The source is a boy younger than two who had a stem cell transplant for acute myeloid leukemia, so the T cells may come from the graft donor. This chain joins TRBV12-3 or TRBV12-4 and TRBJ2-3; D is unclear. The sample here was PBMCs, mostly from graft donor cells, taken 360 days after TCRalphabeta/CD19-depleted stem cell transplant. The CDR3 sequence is CASSLAQDFLSTDTQYF. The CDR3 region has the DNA TGTGCCAGCAGTTTAGCGCAGGATTTTCTTAGCACAGATACGCAGTATTTT.